This T cell receptor (beta chain) was observed in a study of blood T cells in healthy people across ages. This clonotype occurred once. Primers used in a second PCR of roughly 6 to 12 cycles were a sample-barcoded 5' primer and a J-beta primer mix. All samples gave at least 2.5 million CDR3-containing paired-end reads. MiXCR, run by TCRdb on the 5' RACE reads, gives a single entry per CDR3 protein. In the table there are roughly 2 million distinct CDR3 sequences, less than 50% of which are singletons. The receptor was isolated from a woman aged 40 to 49 in good health. The material sequenced was blood.

The CDR3 reads CASSPGQAQVGELFF. Here the CDR3 DNA reads TGCGCCAGCTCACCGGGGCAGGCTCAGGTCGGGGAGCTGTTTTTT. The chain links TRBV4-3 to TRBJ2-2; D may match TRBD1 or TRBD2 (5 bases each). This CDR3 has 15 residues. Germline V gives CDR1 LGHNA, CDR2 YSLEER. V gave up 8 bases and J gave up 7 bases, with 20 bases separating them.